This is a list of T cell receptor beta chains from one sample in a study. TCRdb reprocessed the RT-PCR reads with MiXCR, giving one entry per CDR3 protein. The data show 550,000 to 750,000 distinct CDR3 sequences, with approximately 15% seen just once and roughly 4% held by the top ten. Sequenced material: memory CD4+ T cells from blood. These receptors were taken from a female donor in good health, serving as a healthy control. CDR3s include the opening cysteine and the closing phenylalanine or tryptophan. The D gene is left open where the match is weak. The listing skips clone size in some rows; elsewhere it reads once, few, many or a size class.

d_call clone_size j_call v_call cdr3_aa cdr3_nt
TRBD1 NA TRBJ1-5 TRBV28 CASSFTGTGTQPQHF TGTGCCAGCAGTTTCACCGGGACAGGGACTCAGCCCCAGCATTTT
NA many TRBJ2-2 TRBV29-1 CSVEEGVAPGELFF TGCAGCGTTGAAGAGGGGGTGGCCCCCGGGGAGCTGTTTTTT
TRBD2 NA TRBJ2-7 TRBV28 CASSTSGSSHYEQYF TGTGCCAGCAGTACTAGCGGGAGTTCCCACTACGAGCAGTACTTC
NA NA TRBJ1-3 TRBV6-5 CASSRTGNTIYF TGTGCCAGCAGTCGGACTGGAAACACCATATATTTT
NA many TRBJ2-7 TRBV12-3/TRBV12-4 CASSFASSHEQYF TGTGCCAGCAGTTTTGCTAGCTCCCACGAGCAGTACTTC
TRBD2 many TRBJ2-7 TRBV6-2/TRBV6-3 CASSYVLAGAYEQYF TGTGCCAGCAGTTACGTACTAGCGGGGGCCTACGAGCAGTACTTC
NA few TRBJ2-7 TRBV6-2/TRBV6-3 CASRPHEGRGAEQYF TGTGCCAGCAGACCTCATGAGGGCCGGGGGGCCGAGCAGTACTTC
NA many TRBJ2-3 TRBV20-1 CSARGFGGPGDTQYF TGCAGTGCTAGAGGTTTTGGGGGGCCGGGAGATACGCAGTATTTT
NA NA TRBJ2-6 TRBV20-1 CSAPPSEANVLTF TGCAGTGCCCCCCCCTCTGAGGCCAACGTCCTGACTTTC
TRBD1 few TRBJ1-2 TRBV29-1 CSVGPLGQINYGYTF TGCAGCGTTGGTCCCCTGGGACAGATAAACTATGGCTACACCTTC
NA few TRBJ2-3 TRBV13 CASSLGANSGTQYF TGTGCCAGCAGCTTAGGCGCCAATTCGGGTACGCAGTATTTT
NA NA TRBJ2-7 TRBV20-1 CSARDPGRFEQYF TGCAGTGCTAGAGATCCGGGAAGGTTCGAGCAGTACTTC
TRBD1 NA TRBJ2-1 TRBV6-6 CASGRVRQGSYNEQFF TGTGCCAGCGGACGGGTCAGACAGGGGTCCTACAATGAGCAGTTCTTC
NA NA TRBJ2-1 TRBV20-1 CSARETSKGQFF TGCAGTGCTAGAGAAACTAGCAAGGGGCAGTTCTTC
NA many TRBJ2-3 TRBV7-2 CASSFVAKSTDTQYF TGTGCCAGCAGCTTCGTAGCCAAAAGCACAGATACGCAGTATTTT
TRBD1 NA TRBJ2-7 TRBV18 CASSPGQDRVGEQYF TGTGCCAGCTCACCAGGCCAAGACAGGGTTGGGGAGCAGTACTTC
TRBD2 few TRBJ2-1 TRBV12-3/TRBV12-4 CASSPFLADSYNEQFF TGTGCCAGCAGTCCCTTTCTAGCGGACTCCTACAATGAGCAGTTCTTC
TRBD1 NA TRBJ1-3 TRBV30 CAWSTGGSGNTIYF TGTGCCTGGAGTACAGGGGGCTCTGGAAACACCATATATTTT
TRBD1 NA TRBJ2-6 TRBV7-2 CASSSRDSSGWANVLTF TGTGCCAGCAGCTCCAGGGACAGCTCTGGCTGGGCCAACGTCCTGACTTTC
TRBD1 NA TRBJ2-4 TRBV5-1 CASSTQGEENIQYF TGCGCCAGCAGCACACAGGGGGAGGAAAACATTCAGTACTTC
NA NA TRBJ1-5 TRBV12-3/TRBV12-4 CASSFGGGQPQHF TGTGCCAGCAGTTTTGGTGGGGGTCAGCCCCAGCATTTT
TRBD2 many TRBJ2-3 TRBV6-4 CASSDSPGGPDTQYF TGTGCCAGCAGTGACTCTCCGGGAGGGCCCGATACGCAGTATTTT
TRBD1 few TRBJ1-6 TRBV12-3/TRBV12-4 CASSYTGTGTLHF TGTGCCAGCAGTTATACCGGGACAGGGACCCTCCACTTT
NA NA TRBJ1-4 TRBV4-1 CASSVPTNEKLFF TGCGCCAGCAGTGTTCCAACTAATGAAAAACTGTTTTTT
NA NA TRBJ2-5 TRBV7-8 CASRGGALETQYF TGTGCCAGCAGAGGAGGGGCCCTCGAGACCCAGTACTTC
NA NA TRBJ2-1 TRBV20-1 CSVRGAISYNEQFF TGCAGTGTGAGAGGTGCTATTTCTTACAATGAGCAGTTCTTC
TRBD1 NA TRBJ2-3 TRBV5-6 CASSPARQGGTDTQYF TGTGCCAGCAGCCCGGCGCGGCAGGGGGGCACAGATACGCAGTATTTT
NA many TRBJ2-1 TRBV4-2 CASSQEGLQGRSYNEQFF TGTGCCAGCAGCCAAGAAGGGCTTCAGGGGCGCTCCTACAATGAGCAGTTCTTC
NA few TRBJ2-7 TRBV28 CASSFIPGSAGDYEQYF TGTGCCAGCAGTTTTATCCCCGGGTCGGCAGGCGACTACGAGCAGTACTTC
NA few TRBJ2-3 TRBV5-1 CASSLDSGAGTSTDTQYF TGCGCCAGCAGCTTGGACTCGGGGGCGGGGACTAGCACAGATACGCAGTATTTT
TRBD1 many TRBJ2-4 TRBV7-3 CASSAGQGKNIQYF TGTGCCAGCAGCGCGGGACAGGGAAAAAACATTCAGTACTTC
NA once TRBJ1-3 TRBV5-5 CASSGGFSSSGNTIYF TGTGCCAGCAGCGGGGGTTTTTCGAGCTCTGGAAACACCATATATTTT
TRBD2 NA TRBJ2-1 TRBV6-5 CASSRQRDYNEQFF TGTGCCAGCAGCCGCCAGCGGGACTACAATGAGCAGTTCTTC
NA many TRBJ1-1 TRBV20-1 CRAQQGNTEAFF TGCAGGGCTCAACAGGGGAACACTGAAGCTTTCTTT
TRBD1 NA TRBJ2-7 TRBV28 CASRPAGDRGSGELYF TGTGCCAGCAGGCCCGCTGGGGACAGGGGGTCCGGGGAGCTGTACTTC
NA NA TRBJ2-3 TRBV10-3 CAISGNGPDTQYF TGTGCCATCAGTGGTAACGGCCCAGATACGCAGTATTTT
NA many TRBJ2-7 TRBV4-3 CASSLSAHYEQYF TGCGCCAGCAGCCTAAGCGCCCACTACGAGCAGTACTTC
TRBD2 few TRBJ2-3 TRBV20-1 CSAPAASGAPSTDTQYF TGCAGTGCTCCGGCGGCTAGCGGGGCCCCTAGCACAGATACGCAGTATTTT
TRBD1 NA TRBJ1-5 TRBV12-3/TRBV12-4 CASSRGTGVRGGQPQHF TGTGCCAGCAGCCGAGGGACAGGGGTTCGTGGTGGTCAGCCCCAGCATTTT
NA few TRBJ1-1 TRBV29-1 CSDRSGNTEAFF TGCAGCGACCGATCGGGGAACACTGAAGCTTTCTTT
NA few TRBJ2-1 TRBV27 CATKSGTYNEQFF TGTGCCACGAAGAGCGGAACCTACAATGAGCAGTTCTTC
NA NA TRBJ2-1 TRBV20-1 CSASRGDNEQFF TGCAGTGCTAGCAGGGGGGACAATGAGCAGTTCTTC
NA NA TRBJ2-1 TRBV6-1 CASHSTSSLSYNEQFF TGTGCCAGCCACTCCACTAGCTCTCTCTCCTACAATGAGCAGTTCTTC
TRBD1 many TRBJ1-5 TRBV20-1 CSATRTGGNQPQHF TGCAGTGCTACAAGGACAGGGGGGAATCAGCCCCAGCATTTT
TRBD2 NA TRBJ2-1 TRBV5-1 CASSLAGGVVGYEQFF TGCGCCAGCAGCTTAGCCGGGGGGGTAGTGGGGTATGAGCAGTTCTTC
NA many TRBJ1-3 TRBV6-5 CASRATSASGNTIYF TGTGCCAGCAGAGCCACGTCAGCCTCTGGAAACACCATATATTTT
TRBD2 many TRBJ2-1 TRBV4-1 CASSRGLAGTDEQFF TGCGCCAGCAGCCGGGGACTAGCGGGAACCGATGAGCAGTTCTTC
NA NA TRBJ1-5 TRBV28 CASSLMRVSNQPQHF TGTGCCAGCAGTCTGATGCGGGTTAGCAATCAGCCCCAGCATTTT
NA NA TRBJ1-3 TRBV7-9 CASSPTVTGNTIYF TGTGCCAGCAGCCCGACAGTAACTGGAAACACCATATATTTT
NA many TRBJ2-7 TRBV20-1 CSGLGPSSYEQYF TGCAGTGGACTCGGGCCCTCTTCCTACGAGCAGTACTTC
TRBD1 many TRBJ2-3 TRBV29-1 CSVGQGGDTQYF TGCAGCGTGGGACAGGGAGGAGATACGCAGTATTTT
TRBD1 few TRBJ1-5 TRBV6-6 CASSRGVHRDSQPQHF TGTGCCAGCAGCAGGGGAGTACACAGGGACAGTCAGCCCCAGCATTTT
NA many TRBJ2-7 TRBV29-1 CSVETPAPGSNEQYF TGCAGCGTCGAAACCCCCGCGCCGGGGAGTAATGAGCAGTACTTC
NA NA TRBJ2-6 TRBV28 CASSPSYLVSGANVLTF TGTGCCAGCAGTCCCTCATACCTCGTCTCTGGGGCCAACGTCCTGACTTTC
NA NA TRBJ2-7 TRBV24-1 CATPTGHEQYF TGTGCCACCCCAACAGGGCACGAGCAGTACTTC